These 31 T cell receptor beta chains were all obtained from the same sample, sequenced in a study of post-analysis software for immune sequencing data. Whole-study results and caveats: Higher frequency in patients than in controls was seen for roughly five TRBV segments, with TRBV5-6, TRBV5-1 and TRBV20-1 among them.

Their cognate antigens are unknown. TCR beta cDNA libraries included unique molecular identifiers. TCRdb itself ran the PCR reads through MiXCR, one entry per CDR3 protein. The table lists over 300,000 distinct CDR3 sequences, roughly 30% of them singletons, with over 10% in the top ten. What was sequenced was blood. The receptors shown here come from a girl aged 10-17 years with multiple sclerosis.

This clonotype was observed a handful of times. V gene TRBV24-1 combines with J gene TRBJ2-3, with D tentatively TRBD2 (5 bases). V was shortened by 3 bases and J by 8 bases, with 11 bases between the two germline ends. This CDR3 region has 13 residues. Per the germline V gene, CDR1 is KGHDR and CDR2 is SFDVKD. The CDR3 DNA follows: TGTGCCACCAGTGATCCCCTCCGGGGTACGCAGTATTTT. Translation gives CATSDPLRGTQYF.

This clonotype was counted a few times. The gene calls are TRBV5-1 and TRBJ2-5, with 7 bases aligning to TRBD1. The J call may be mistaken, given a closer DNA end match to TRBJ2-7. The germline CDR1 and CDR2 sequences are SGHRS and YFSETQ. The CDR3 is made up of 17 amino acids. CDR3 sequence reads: CASSFPILTGIQDEQYF. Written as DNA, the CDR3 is TGCGCCAGCAGCTTCCCGATCCTGACAGGGATCCAAGACGAGCAGTACTTC.

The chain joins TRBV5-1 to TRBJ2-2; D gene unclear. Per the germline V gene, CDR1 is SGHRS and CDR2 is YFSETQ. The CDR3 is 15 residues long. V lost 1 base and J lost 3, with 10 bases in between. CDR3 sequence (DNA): TGCGCCAGCAGCTTGAGGTCGTGGGACACCGGGGAGCTGTTTTTT. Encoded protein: CASSLRSWDTGELFF.

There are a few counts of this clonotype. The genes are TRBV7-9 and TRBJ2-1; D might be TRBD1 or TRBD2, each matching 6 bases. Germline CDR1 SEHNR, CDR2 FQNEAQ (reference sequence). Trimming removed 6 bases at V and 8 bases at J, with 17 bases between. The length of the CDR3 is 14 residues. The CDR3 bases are TGTGCCAGCAGTTACATGAGGGGGGACGATGAGCAGTTCTTC. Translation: CASSYMRGDDEQFF. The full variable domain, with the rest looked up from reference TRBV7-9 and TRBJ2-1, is DTGVSQNPRHKITKRGQNVTFRCDPISEHNRLYWYRQTLGQGPEFLTYFQNEAQLEKSRLLSDRFSAERPKGSFSTLEIQRTEQGDSAMYLCASSYMRGDDEQFFGPGTRLTVL.

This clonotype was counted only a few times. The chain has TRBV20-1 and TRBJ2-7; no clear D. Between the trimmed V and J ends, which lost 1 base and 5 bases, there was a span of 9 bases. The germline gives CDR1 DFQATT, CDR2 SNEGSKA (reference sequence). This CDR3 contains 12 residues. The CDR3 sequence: CSARGDDNEQYF. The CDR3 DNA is TGCAGTGCTAGAGGAGACGACAACGAGCAGTACTTC.

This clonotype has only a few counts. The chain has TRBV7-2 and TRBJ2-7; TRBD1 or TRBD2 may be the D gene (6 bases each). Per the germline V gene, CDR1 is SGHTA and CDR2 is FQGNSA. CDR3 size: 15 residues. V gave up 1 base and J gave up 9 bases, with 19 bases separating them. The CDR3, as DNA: TGTGCCAGCAGCTTAGGGGCGGGAACAGGGTTTGTGCAGTACTTC. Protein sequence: CASSLGAGTGFVQYF. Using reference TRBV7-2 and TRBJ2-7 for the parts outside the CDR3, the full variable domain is GAGVSQSPSNKVTEKGKDVELRCDPISGHTALYWYRQSLGQGLEFLIYFQGNSAPDKSGLPSDRFSAERTGGSVSTLTIQRTQQEDSAVYLCASSLGAGTGFVQYFGPGTRLTVT.

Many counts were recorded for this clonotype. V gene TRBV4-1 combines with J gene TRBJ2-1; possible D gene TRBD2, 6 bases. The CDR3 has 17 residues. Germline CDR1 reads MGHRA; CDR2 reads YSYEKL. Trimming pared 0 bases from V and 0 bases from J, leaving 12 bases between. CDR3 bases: TGCGCCAGCAGCCAAGACTTTAGCGGCAGCTCCTACAATGAGCAGTTCTTC. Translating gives CASSQDFSGSSYNEQFF.

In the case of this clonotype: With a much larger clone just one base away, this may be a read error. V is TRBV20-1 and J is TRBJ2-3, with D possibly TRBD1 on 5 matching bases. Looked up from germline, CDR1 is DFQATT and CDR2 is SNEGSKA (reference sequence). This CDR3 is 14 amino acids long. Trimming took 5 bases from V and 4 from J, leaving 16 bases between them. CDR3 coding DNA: TGCAGTGCTTCCCCAGGGTCCGGCGCAGATACGCAGTATTTT. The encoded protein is CSASPGSGADTQYF.

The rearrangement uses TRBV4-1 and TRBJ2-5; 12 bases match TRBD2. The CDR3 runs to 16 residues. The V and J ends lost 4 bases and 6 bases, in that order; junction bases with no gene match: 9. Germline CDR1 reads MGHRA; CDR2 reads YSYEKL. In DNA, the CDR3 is TGCGCCAGCAGCCCCCCGACTAGCGGGGGATCGAAGACCCAGTACTTC. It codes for CASSPPTSGGSKTQYF.

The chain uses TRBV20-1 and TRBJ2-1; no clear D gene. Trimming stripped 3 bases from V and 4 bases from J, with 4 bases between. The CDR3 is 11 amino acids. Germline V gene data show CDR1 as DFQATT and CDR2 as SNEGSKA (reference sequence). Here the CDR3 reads CSASRYNEQFF. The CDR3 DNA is TGCAGTGCTAGTAGGTACAATGAGCAGTTCTTC.

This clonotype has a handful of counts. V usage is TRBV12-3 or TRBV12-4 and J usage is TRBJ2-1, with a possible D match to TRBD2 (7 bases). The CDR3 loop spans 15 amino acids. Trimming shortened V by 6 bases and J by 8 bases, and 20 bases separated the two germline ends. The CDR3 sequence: CASRGGGGPGDEQFF. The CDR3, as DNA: TGTGCCAGCAGGGGAGGGGGGGGCCCTGGTGATGAGCAGTTCTTC.

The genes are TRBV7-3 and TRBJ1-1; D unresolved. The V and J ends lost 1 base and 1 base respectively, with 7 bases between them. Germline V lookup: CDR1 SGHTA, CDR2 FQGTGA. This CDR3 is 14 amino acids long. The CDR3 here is CASSLNSGNTEAFF. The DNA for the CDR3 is TGTGCCAGCAGCTTAAATTCCGGGAACACTGAAGCTTTCTTT.

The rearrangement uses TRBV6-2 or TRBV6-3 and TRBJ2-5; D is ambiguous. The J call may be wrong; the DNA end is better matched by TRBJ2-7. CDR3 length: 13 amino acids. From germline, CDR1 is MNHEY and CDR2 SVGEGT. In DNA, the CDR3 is TGTGCCAGCAGTTATGTCGCAGCCACCGAGCAGTACTTC. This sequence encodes CASSYVAATEQYF.

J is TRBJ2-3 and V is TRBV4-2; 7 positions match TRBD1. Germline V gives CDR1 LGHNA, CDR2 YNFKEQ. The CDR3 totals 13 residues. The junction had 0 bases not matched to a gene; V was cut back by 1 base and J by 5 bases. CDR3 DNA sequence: TGTGCCAGCAGCCAAGGACAGGGAGATACGCAGTATTTT. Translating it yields CASSQGQGDTQYF.

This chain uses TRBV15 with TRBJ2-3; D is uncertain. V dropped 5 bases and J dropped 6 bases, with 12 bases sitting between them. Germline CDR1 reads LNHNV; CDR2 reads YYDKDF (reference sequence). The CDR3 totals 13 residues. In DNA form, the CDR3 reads TGTGCCACCAGCGGTAGTGGACCGGATACGCAGTATTTT. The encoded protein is CATSGSGPDTQYF.

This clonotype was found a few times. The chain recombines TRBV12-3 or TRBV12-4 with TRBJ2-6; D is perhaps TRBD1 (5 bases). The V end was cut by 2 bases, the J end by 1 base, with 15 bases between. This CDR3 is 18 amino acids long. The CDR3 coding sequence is TGTGCCAGCAGTTTAAGGACACCCAGAGGATCTGGGGCCAACGTCCTGACTTTC. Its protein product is CASSLRTPRGSGANVLTF.

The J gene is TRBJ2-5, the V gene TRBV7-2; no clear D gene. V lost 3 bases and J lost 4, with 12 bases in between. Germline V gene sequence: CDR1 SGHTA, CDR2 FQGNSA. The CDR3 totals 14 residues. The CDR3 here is CASSFAAGPETQYF. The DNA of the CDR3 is TGTGCCAGCAGCTTCGCGGCCGGGCCAGAGACCCAGTACTTC.

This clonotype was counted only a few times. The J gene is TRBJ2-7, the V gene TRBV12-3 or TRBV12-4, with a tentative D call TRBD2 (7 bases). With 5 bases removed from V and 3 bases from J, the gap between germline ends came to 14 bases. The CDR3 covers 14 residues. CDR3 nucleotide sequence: TGTGCCAGCAGTCCCTGGGAGGGGGGCTACGAGCAGTACTTC. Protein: CASSPWEGGYEQYF.

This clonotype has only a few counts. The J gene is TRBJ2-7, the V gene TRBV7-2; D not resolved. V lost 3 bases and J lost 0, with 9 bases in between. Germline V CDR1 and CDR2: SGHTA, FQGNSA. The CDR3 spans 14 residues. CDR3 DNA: TGTGCCAGCAGCTTCCGGGCCTCCTCCTACGAGCAGTACTTC. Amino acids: CASSFRASSYEQYF.

CDR3 region: CASSYGRYQPQHF. As DNA, the CDR3 is TGTGCCAGCAGTTATGGGCGATATCAGCCCCAGCATTTT. The chain joins TRBV6-5 to TRBJ1-5; D remains unclear. CDR1 and CDR2 (germline): MNHEY, SVGAGI. The CDR3 loop spans 13 amino acids. Trimming removed 3 bases from V and 5 bases from J, with 8 bases in between.

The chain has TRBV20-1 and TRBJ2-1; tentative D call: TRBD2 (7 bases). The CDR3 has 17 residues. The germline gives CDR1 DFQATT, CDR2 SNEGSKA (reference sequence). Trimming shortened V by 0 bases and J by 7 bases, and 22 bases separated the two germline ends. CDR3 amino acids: CSARDGTRGGARNEQFF. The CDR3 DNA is TGCAGTGCTAGAGATGGGACACGCGGGGGTGCGCGGAATGAGCAGTTCTTC.

This CDR3 is CATLPPGQNYGYTF. CDR3 nucleotides: TGTGCCACCTTACCCCCGGGACAGAACTATGGCTACACCTTC. The chain employs TRBV7-9 and TRBJ1-2, with TRBD1 matching 7 bases. With 10 bases clipped from V and 2 bases from J, the junction kept 10 bases outside the gene matches. The CDR3 has 14 amino acids. Germline-derived CDR1 and CDR2 are SEHNR and FQNEAQ (reference sequence).

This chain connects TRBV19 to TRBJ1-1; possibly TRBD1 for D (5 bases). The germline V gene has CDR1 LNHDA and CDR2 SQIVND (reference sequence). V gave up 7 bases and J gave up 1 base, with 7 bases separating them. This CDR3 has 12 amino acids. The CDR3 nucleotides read TGTGCCAGTACCACAGGGAACACTGAAGCTTTCTTT. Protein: CASTTGNTEAFF. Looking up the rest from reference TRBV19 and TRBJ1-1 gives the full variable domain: DGGITQSPKYLFRKEGQNVTLSCEQNLNHDAMYWYRQDPGQGLRLIYYSQIVNDFQKGDIAEGYSVSREKKESFPLTVTSAQKNPTAFYLCASTTGNTEAFFGQGTRLTVV.

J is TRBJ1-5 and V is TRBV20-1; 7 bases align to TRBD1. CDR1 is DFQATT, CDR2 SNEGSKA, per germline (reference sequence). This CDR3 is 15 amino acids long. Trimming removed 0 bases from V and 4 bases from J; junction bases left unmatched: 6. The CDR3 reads CSAREGGGGNQPQHF. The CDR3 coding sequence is TGCAGTGCTAGAGAGGGAGGGGGCGGGAATCAGCCCCAGCATTTT.

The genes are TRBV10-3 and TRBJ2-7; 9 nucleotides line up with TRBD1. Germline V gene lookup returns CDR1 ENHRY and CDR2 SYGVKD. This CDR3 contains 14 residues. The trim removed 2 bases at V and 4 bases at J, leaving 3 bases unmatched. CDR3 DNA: TGTGCCATCAGTGAGACAGGGGGCGAGTACGAGCAGTACTTC. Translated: CAISETGGEYEQYF.

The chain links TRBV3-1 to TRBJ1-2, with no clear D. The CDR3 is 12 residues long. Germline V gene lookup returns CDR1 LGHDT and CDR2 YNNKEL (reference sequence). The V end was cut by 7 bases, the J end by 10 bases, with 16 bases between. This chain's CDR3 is CASNQTPGSYTF. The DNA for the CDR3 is TGTGCCAGCAACCAGACTCCGGGATCCTACACCTTC.

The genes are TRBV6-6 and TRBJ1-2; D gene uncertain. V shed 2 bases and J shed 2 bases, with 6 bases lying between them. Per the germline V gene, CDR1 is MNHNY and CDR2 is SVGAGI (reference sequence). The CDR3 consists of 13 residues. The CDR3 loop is CASSYGENYGYTF. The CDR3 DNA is TGTGCCAGCAGTTACGGGGAGAACTATGGCTACACCTTC.

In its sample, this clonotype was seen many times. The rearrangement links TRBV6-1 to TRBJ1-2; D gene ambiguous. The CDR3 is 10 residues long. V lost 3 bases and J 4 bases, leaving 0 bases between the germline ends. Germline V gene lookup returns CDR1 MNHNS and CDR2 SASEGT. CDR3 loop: CASSDYGYTF. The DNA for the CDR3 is TGTGCCAGCAGTGACTATGGCTACACCTTC.

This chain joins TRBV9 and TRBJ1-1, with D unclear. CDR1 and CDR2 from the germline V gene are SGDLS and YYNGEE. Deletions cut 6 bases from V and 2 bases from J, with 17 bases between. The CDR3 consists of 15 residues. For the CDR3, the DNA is TGTGCCAGCATCTTATTTCGCGAGGGAAACACTGAAGCTTTCTTT. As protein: CASILFREGNTEAFF.

The CDR3 DNA reads TGTGCCAGCAGGACGATGGGGCAGGGAAAAAATTCACCCCTCCACTTT. Amino acids: CASRTMGQGKNSPLHF. The rearrangement uses TRBV11-2 and TRBJ1-6, with D possibly TRBD1 on 5 matching bases. Germline V CDR1 and CDR2: SGHAT, FQNNGV. Trimming removed 6 bases from V and 7 bases from J, with 19 bases in between. The CDR3 is made up of 16 amino acids.

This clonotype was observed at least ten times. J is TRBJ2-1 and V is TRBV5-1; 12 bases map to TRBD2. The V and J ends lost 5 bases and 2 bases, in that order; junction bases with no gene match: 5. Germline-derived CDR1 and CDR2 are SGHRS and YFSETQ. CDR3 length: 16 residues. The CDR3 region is CASSFLAGGTYNEQFF. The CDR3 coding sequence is TGCGCCAGCAGTTTTCTAGCGGGGGGGACCTACAATGAGCAGTTCTTC.